The source of this TCR beta chain is a study of T cell responses to AZD1222 COVID-19 vaccine. The CDR3 spans 16 residues. V lost 0 bases and J 0 bases, leaving 9 bases between the germline ends. CDR1 is LGHNA, CDR2 YSLEER, per germline. The data were produced by immunoSEQ multiplex PCR, yet TCRdb's version contains in-frame clones alone and is incomplete. The repertoire has 75,000 to 100,000 clones, around 91% of them found once; the top ten carry approximately 9.1%. The origin of this receptor is an adult in good health. Material: peripheral blood, obtained on day 0 of AZD1222 vaccination. The chain links TRBV4-3 to TRBJ1-5; no clear D gene. CDR3 in amino acids: CASSQDFQSSNQPQHF. The CDR3 DNA follows: TGCGCCAGCAGCCAAGATTTCCAGTCTAGCAATCAGCCCCAGCATTTT.